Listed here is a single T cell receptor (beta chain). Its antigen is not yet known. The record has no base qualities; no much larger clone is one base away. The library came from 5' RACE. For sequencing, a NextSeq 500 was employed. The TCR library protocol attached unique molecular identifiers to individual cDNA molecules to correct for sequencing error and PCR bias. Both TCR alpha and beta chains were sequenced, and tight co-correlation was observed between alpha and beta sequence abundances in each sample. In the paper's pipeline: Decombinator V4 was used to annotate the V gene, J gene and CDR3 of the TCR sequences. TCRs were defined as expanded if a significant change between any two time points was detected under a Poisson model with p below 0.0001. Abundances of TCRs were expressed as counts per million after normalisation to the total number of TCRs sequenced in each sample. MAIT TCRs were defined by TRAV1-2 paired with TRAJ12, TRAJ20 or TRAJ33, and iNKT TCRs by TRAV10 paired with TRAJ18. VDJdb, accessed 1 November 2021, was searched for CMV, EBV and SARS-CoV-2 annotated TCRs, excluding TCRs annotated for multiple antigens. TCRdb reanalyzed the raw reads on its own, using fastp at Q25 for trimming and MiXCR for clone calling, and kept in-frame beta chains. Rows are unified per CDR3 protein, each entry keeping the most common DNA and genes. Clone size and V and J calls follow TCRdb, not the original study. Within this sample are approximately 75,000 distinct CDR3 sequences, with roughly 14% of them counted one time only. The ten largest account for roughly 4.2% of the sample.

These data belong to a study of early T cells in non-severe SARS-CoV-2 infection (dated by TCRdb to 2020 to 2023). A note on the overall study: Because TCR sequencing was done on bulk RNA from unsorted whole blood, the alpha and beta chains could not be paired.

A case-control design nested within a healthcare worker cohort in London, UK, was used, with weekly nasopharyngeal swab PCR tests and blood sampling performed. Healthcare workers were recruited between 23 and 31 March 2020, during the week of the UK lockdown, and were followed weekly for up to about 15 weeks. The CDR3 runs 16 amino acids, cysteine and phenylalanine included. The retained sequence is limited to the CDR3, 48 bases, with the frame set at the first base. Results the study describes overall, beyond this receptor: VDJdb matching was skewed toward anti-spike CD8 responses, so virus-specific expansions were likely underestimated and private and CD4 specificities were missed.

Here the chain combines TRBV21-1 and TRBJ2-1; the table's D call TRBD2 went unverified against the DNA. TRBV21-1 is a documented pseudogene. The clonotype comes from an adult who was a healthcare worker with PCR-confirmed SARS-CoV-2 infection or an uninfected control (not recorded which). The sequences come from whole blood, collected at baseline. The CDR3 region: CASSTHEREGYNEQFF. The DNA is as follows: TGTGCCAGCAGCACCCATGAGCGGGAGGGCTACAATGAGCAGTTCTTC.